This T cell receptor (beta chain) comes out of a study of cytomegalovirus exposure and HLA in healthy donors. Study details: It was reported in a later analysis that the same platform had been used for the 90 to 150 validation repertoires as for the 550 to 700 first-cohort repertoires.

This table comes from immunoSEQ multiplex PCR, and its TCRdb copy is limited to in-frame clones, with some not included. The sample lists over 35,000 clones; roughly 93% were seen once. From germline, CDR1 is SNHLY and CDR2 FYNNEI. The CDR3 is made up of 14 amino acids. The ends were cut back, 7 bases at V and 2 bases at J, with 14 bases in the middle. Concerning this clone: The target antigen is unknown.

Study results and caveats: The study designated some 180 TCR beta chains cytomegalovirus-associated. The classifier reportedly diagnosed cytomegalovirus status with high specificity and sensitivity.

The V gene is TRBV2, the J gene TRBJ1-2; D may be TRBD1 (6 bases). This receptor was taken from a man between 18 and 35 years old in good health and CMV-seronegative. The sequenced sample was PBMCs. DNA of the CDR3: TGTGCCAGCATAAGCCAGGGGTTGAACTATGGCTACACCTTC. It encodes CASISQGLNYGYTF.